This T cell receptor (beta chain) derives from a study of T-cell memory formation after mild COVID-19. Study-wide context: TCR clusters were mostly donor specific.

Only a few counts were recorded for this clonotype. Its specificity is not known. After 5'RACE with constant-segment primers, TCR alpha and TCR beta cDNA libraries carrying sample barcodes and UMIs were obtained. TCRdb called the 5' RACE reads again in MiXCR, with one record for every CDR3 protein. The table shows approximately 350,000 distinct CDR3 sequences, with 28% occurring only once. Whole-study findings and limits: Second-wave clones reaching peak frequency on day 37 lacked confirmed SARS-CoV-2 specificity. Pre-infection memory already had some responding clones, implying cross-reactive memory joined.

Sequenced: PBMCs or a T cell subset sorted from them (not recorded which). The receptor was isolated from an adult woman who had mild COVID-19 (a few samples of this study predate the infection). Cell type and time point are not known.

CDR3 loop: CASSLAGSGGVNEQFF. The CDR3 DNA follows: TGTGCCAGCAGCTTAGCAGGAAGCGGGGGGGTCAATGAGCAGTTCTTC. The chain joins TRBV7-9 to TRBJ2-1; 10 nucleotides agree with TRBD2. The germline CDR1 and CDR2 sequences are SEHNR and FQNEAQ (reference sequence). This CDR3 spans 16 amino acids. V lost 0 bases and J lost 6; bases outside the gene matches: 5. Complete variable domain (other parts from reference TRBV7-9 and TRBJ2-1): DTGVSQNPRHKITKRGQNVTFRCDPISEHNRLYWYRQTLGQGPEFLTYFQNEAQLEKSRLLSDRFSAERPKGSFSTLEIQRTEQGDSAMYLCASSLAGSGGVNEQFFGPGTRLTVL.